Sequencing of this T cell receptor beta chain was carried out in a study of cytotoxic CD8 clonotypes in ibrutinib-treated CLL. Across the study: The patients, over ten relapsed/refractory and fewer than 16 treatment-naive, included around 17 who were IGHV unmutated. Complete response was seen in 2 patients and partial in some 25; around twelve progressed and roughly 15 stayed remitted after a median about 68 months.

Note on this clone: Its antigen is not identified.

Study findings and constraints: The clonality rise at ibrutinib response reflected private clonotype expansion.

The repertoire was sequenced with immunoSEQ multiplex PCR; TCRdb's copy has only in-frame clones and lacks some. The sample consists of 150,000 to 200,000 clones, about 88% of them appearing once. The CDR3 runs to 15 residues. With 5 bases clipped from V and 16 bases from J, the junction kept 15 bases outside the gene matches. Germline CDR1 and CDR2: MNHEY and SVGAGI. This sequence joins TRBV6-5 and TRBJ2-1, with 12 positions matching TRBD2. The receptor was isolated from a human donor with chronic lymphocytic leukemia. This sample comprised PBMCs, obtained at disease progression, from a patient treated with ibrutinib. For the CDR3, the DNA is TGTGCCAGCAGTCCCCGTCCTAGCGGGAGGGCCGAAAATTTCTTC. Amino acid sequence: CASSPRPSGRAENFF.